A single T cell receptor beta chain is shown here with its context. High-throughput TCR beta sequencing covered peripheral CD8+ and CD4+ T cells. TEMRA cells were enriched by FACS, and CD4+ and CD8+ T cells were negatively isolated. Reverse transcription of about 0.45 to 1 ug RNA was carried out with random hexamers. TCRdb re-called the immunoSEQ multiplex PCR reads with MiXCR, one entry per CDR3 protein. The sample yields some 130,000 distinct CDR3 sequences, roughly 76% seen once. This entry comes from a study of CD8 T cells in Susac syndrome. Sequenced material: CD8+ T cells from PBMCs. This sequence was found in a human donor with multiple sclerosis.

CDR3 nucleotides: TGTGCCAGCAGCTTCAGAGGGGCAGGGGCCACTGAAGCTTTCTTT. Protein sequence: CASSFRGAGATEAFF. The V gene is TRBV11-3, the J gene TRBJ1-1; tentative D call: TRBD1 (6 bases). Per germline, CDR1 SGHNT and CDR2 YENEEA. Trimming removed 3 bases from V and 4 bases from J, with 15 bases in between. CDR3 size: 15 residues.